This is a list of T cell receptor beta chains from one sample in a study of Ad26.COV2.S vaccination and SARS-CoV-2 variants. Generated by immunoSEQ multiplex PCR, the TCRdb table keeps only in-frame clones and is missing some. The profile shows roughly 320,000 clones, 86% of them singletons. The sequenced sample was peripheral blood, obtained in a trial of Ad26.COV2.S vaccine versus placebo. Every receptor here comes from a person between 18 and 59 years old who received the Ad26.COV2.S COVID-19 vaccine or a placebo. CDR3s include the opening cysteine and the closing phenylalanine or tryptophan. A D gene is named only where the DNA matches it firmly. Not every row has a clone size; where given, it reads once, few, many or a size class.

TRBJ1-2,-,few,TRBV15,CATSRDLSRVGYTF,TGTGCCACCAGCAGAGATTTGTCCAGGGTTGGCTACACCTTC
TRBJ1-1,-,-,TRBV27,CASSIQGNTEAFF,TGTGCCAGCAGTATACAGGGAAACACTGAAGCTTTCTTT
TRBJ1-2,TRBD1,once,TRBV5-6,CASSLGRTGSYGYTF,TGTGCCAGCAGCTTGGGCAGGACAGGGAGCTATGGCTACACCTTC
TRBJ2-3,TRBD2,-,TRBV11-2,CASSTGTSVRDTQYF,TGTGCCAGCAGCACCGGGACTAGCGTCAGAGATACGCAGTATTTT
TRBJ2-1,TRBD2,-,TRBV13,CASSSSGLAGGPDEQFF,TGTGCCAGCAGCTCGTCAGGACTAGCGGGGGGCCCCGATGAGCAGTTCTTC
TRBJ2-3,-,once,TRBV7-3,CASSLNRNTDTQYF,TGTGCCAGCAGCTTAAACAGGAACACAGATACGCAGTATTTT
TRBJ2-5,-,once,TRBV4-1,CASSLRLIRETQYF,TGCGCCAGCAGCCTAAGACTGATCCGGGAGACCCAGTACTTC
TRBJ2-5,TRBD2,-,TRBV14,CASSQDSAGVLKTQYF,TGTGCCAGCAGCCAAGATAGTGCGGGGGTGTTGAAGACCCAGTACTTC
TRBJ2-7,TRBD1,-,TRBV5-8,CASSLNRGHYEQYF,TGTGCCAGCAGCTTAAACAGGGGCCACTACGAGCAGTACTTC
TRBJ2-1,-,-,TRBV5-5,CASGRGQMNEQFF,TGTGCCAGCGGCCGGGGCCAAATGAATGAGCAGTTCTTC
TRBJ2-1,TRBD1,-,TRBV27,CASSDRDRTYNEQFF,TGTGCCAGCAGCGACCGGGACAGGACATACAATGAGCAGTTCTTC
TRBJ1-2,-,-,TRBV2,CASEEWRGYTF,TGTGCCAGCGAGGAGTGGCGGGGCTACACCTTC
TRBJ2-5,TRBD2,-,TRBV7-8,CASSPRDAGGGETQYF,TGTGCCAGCAGCCCCAGGGATGCGGGGGGAGGAGAGACCCAGTACTTC
TRBJ1-5,TRBD1,few,TRBV6-2/TRBV6-3,CASRPTGGGQPQHF,TGTGCCAGCAGGCCTACAGGGGGCGGTCAGCCCCAGCATTTT
TRBJ1-4,TRBD1,-,TRBV5-1,CASSLKGAGEKLFF,TGCGCCAGCAGCTTGAAGGGGGCAGGGGAAAAACTGTTTTTT
TRBJ1-2,-,once,TRBV9,CASSPTGIGYGYTF,TGTGCCAGCAGCCCCACAGGGATAGGCTATGGCTACACCTTC
TRBJ1-1,-,-,TRBV7-9,CASSSRTVSMNTEAFF,TGTGCCAGCAGCTCTCGGACTGTTTCTATGAACACTGAAGCTTTCTTT
TRBJ1-4,-,-,TRBV5-1,CASSWEVSREKLFF,TGCGCCAGCAGCTGGGAGGTTTCGCGTGAAAAACTGTTTTTT
TRBJ2-1,-,-,TRBV14,CASSRKSGASLSYNEQFF,TGTGCCAGCAGTCGAAAGTCGGGGGCTTCCCTCTCCTACAATGAGCAGTTCTTC
TRBJ1-1,-,-,TRBV5-4,CASSLAGGRSNTEAFF,TGTGCCAGCAGCTTGGCGGGCGGGCGATCCAACACTGAAGCTTTCTTT
TRBJ1-2,-,-,TRBV6-1,CASSELRAYGYTF,TGTGCCAGCAGTGAACTAAGAGCCTATGGCTACACCTTC
TRBJ2-3,-,-,TRBV5-6,CASSWATGDTQYF,TGTGCCAGCAGCTGGGCAACGGGAGATACGCAGTATTTT
TRBJ1-2,-,few,TRBV30,CAWVRAGYIYGYTF,TGTGCCTGGGTCCGGGCAGGATATATCTATGGCTACACCTTC
TRBJ2-1,-,-,TRBV6-5,CASSYSLEGHEQFF,TGTGCCAGCAGTTACTCTCTCGAGGGTCATGAGCAGTTCTTC
TRBJ2-5,-,once,TRBV3-1/TRBV3-2,CASSHGETQYF,TGTGCCAGCAGCCATGGAGAGACCCAGTACTTC
TRBJ1-2,TRBD1,-,TRBV28,CASSPLGTGRYGYTF,TGTGCCAGCAGTCCCCTCGGGACAGGGCGCTATGGCTACACCTTC
TRBJ1-6,TRBD1,-,TRBV4-3,CASSQVETGAYNSPLHF,TGCGCCAGCAGCCAAGTTGAAACAGGGGCCTATAATTCACCCCTCCACTTT
TRBJ2-2,-,-,TRBV9,CASSVVPTGELFF,TGTGCCAGCAGCGTAGTTCCCACCGGGGAGCTGTTTTTT
TRBJ1-1,-,-,TRBV19,CASSPRGGRDLTFF,TGTGCCAGTAGTCCGAGGGGGGGCCGCGATCTTACTTTCTTT
TRBJ2-3,TRBD1,-,TRBV29-1,CSSDRDTDTQYF,TGCAGCAGCGACAGGGACACAGATACGCAGTATTTT
TRBJ2-7,-,-,TRBV27,CASSLFGVGEQYF,TGTGCCAGCAGTTTATTTGGGGTCGGCGAGCAGTACTTC
TRBJ2-7,-,-,TRBV5-1,CASSLGSSYEQYF,TGCGCCAGCAGCTTAGGGTCCTCCTACGAGCAGTACTTC
TRBJ1-3,-,-,TRBV7-2,CASSLAYLGGAQGNTIYF,TGTGCCAGCAGCCTAGCCTACCTAGGGGGGGCGCAAGGAAACACCATATATTTT
TRBJ1-1,TRBD1,once,TRBV12-3/TRBV12-4,CASSLSQGEEAFF,TGTGCCAGCAGTTTATCCCAGGGGGAAGAAGCTTTCTTT
TRBJ1-5,-,-,TRBV2,CASSEAEQPQHF,TGTGCCAGCAGTGAGGCGGAGCAGCCCCAGCATTTT